These 10 T cell receptor beta chains were all obtained from the same sample, sequenced in a study of T cells in Graves' hyperthyroidism and ophthalmopathy. Amplification yielded TCR beta CDR3 regions, with RNA transcripts as the source. The HTBI set primed first-round TCR CDR3 RT-PCR. TCRdb recomputed calls from the multiplex PCR reads with MiXCR, one row per CDR3 protein. The data contain around 360,000 distinct CDR3 sequences, approximately 16% of them singletons. Material: blood. These receptors all stem from a woman in her sixties with Graves' ophthalmopathy.

This clonotype has ten or more counts. This sequence joins TRBV7-3 and TRBJ2-3; unclear D gene. CDR1 and CDR2 (germline): SGHTA, FQGTGA. The CDR3 is made up of 18 amino acids. Trimming pared 1 base from V and 4 bases from J, leaving 21 bases between. In DNA form, the CDR3 reads TGTGCCAGCAGCTTAAGTGGTTCCTTTAGAGGCCGAGCAGATACGCAGTATTTT. Translation gives CASSLSGSFRGRADTQYF.

This clonotype was detected a few times. The chain joins TRBV7-8 to TRBJ1-5; 7 nucleotides match TRBD1. The CDR3 is made up of 15 amino acids. Germline CDR1 SGHVS, CDR2 FQNEAQ. The ends lost 5 bases at V and 4 bases at J; junction bases unmatched: 8. In nucleotides, the CDR3 is TGTGCCAGCAGCCCAGGGGGTCAGGGGAATCAGCCCCAGCATTTT. Translation gives CASSPGGQGNQPQHF.

This clonotype was seen a few times. The CDR3 bases are TGTGCCACCAGTGTGGGGGCGGGTGAGCAGTACTTC. Protein: CATSVGAGEQYF. V gene TRBV24-1 combines with J gene TRBJ2-7, with D possibly matching TRBD1 (6 bases). The germline gives CDR1 KGHDR, CDR2 SFDVKD. V dropped 5 bases and J dropped 7 bases, with 11 bases sitting between them. This CDR3 is built from 12 residues.

This clonotype was counted a few times. The V and J genes are TRBV5-1 and TRBJ2-3; 8 nucleotides match TRBD2. J gave up 3 bases and V 0 bases, and 9 bases lay outside the gene matches. CDR3 length equals 17 residues. Per germline, CDR1 SGHRS and CDR2 YFSETQ. CDR3 protein: CASSLAIGAGVTDTQYF. The DNA for the CDR3 is TGCGCCAGCAGCTTGGCCATCGGAGCGGGAGTTACAGATACGCAGTATTTT.

J is TRBJ2-4 and V is TRBV6-9; D might be TRBD1 (6 bases). Germline V CDR1 and CDR2: MNHGY, SVAAGI. The CDR3 spans 17 residues. V was shortened by 4 bases and J by 3 bases, with 19 bases between the two germline ends. In DNA, the CDR3 is TGTGCCAGCAGTTCCCCGGGACATGGAGATTGCAAAAACATTCAGTACTTC. This sequence encodes CASSSPGHGDCKNIQYF.

A few counts support this clonotype. This chain uses TRBV29-1 with TRBJ2-1; 7 bases map to TRBD2. Germline V gene data show CDR1 as SQVTM and CDR2 as ANQGSEA. CDR3 size: 14 residues. Germline trimming cut 2 bases from V and 13 bases from J; bases unmatched to any gene: 14. The CDR3 DNA sequence: TGCAGCGTTGAAAGGGACTACCAGGACATGAGTCAGTTCTTC. As protein: CSVERDYQDMSQFF.

With regard to this clonotype: One end of the junction is discordant with germline, which a read error may explain. The chain has TRBV5-1 and TRBJ2-2; tentatively, D is TRBD1 or TRBD2 (6 bases each). Germline-derived CDR1 and CDR2 are SGHRS and YFSETQ. The CDR3 runs 16 residues. The CDR3 sequence is CASSLIAGQNTGEPFF. The DNA for the CDR3 is TGCGCCAGCAGCTTGATTGCGGGACAAAACACCGGGGAGCCGTTTTTT. Filled out from reference TRBV5-1 and TRBJ2-2, the complete variable domain reads KAGVTQTPRYLIKTRGQQVTLSCSPISGHRSVSWYQQTPGQGLQFLFEYFSETQRNKGNFPGRFSGRQFSNSRSEMNVSTLELGDSALYLCASSLIAGQNTGEPFFGEGSRLTVL.

At least ten counts were recorded for this clonotype. The chain carries TRBV4-1 and TRBJ2-5; TRBD2 aligns across 8 bases. The germline V gene encodes CDR1 MGHRA and CDR2 YSYEKL. This CDR3 is 14 amino acids long. V was pared by 5 bases and J by 0 bases, with 2 bases of the junction left unmatched. CDR3 region: CASSKTSDQETQYF. CDR3 nucleotides: TGCGCCAGCAGCAAGACTAGCGACCAAGAGACCCAGTACTTC.

Ten or more counts support this clonotype. The J gene is TRBJ2-3, the V gene TRBV7-8; TRBD1 matches 8 bases. The germline V gene has CDR1 SGHVS and CDR2 FQNEAQ. With V trimmed by 2 bases and J by 0 bases, 4 bases remained unmatched. This CDR3 comprises 16 residues. CDR3 loop: CASSLQQGVSTDTQYF. The CDR3 DNA follows: TGTGCCAGCAGCTTACAACAGGGGGTTAGCACAGATACGCAGTATTTT. Full variable domain (rest looked up from reference TRBV7-8 and TRBJ2-3): GAGVSQSPRYKVAKRGQDVALRCDPISGHVSLFWYQQALGQGPEFLTYFQNEAQLDKSGLPSDRFFAERPEGSVSTLKIQRTQQEDSAVYLCASSLQQGVSTDTQYFGPGTRLTVL.

This clonotype was recorded a few times. The gene calls are TRBV24-1 and TRBJ2-3, with a weak D call TRBD1 (6 bases). The CDR3 extends over 12 amino acids. V was shortened by 11 bases and J by 2 bases, with 10 bases between the two germline ends. Germline CDR1 reads KGHDR; CDR2 reads SFDVKD. CDR3 loop: CAIQGFTDTQYF. DNA of the CDR3: TGTGCCATACAGGGATTCACAGATACGCAGTATTTT.